The present entry profiles one T cell receptor (beta chain) with its context. Its target is not known. This record comes from a study of T cell responses to AZD1222 COVID-19 vaccine. Study-level points and caveats: Repertoires were obtained only post-peak T cell response.

The V end lost 11 bases, the J end lost 3 bases, and 10 bases lay between the germline ends. The germline CDR1 and CDR2 sequences are SGHAT and FQNNGV. CDR3 length: 11 amino acids. The repertoire was sequenced with immunoSEQ multiplex PCR; TCRdb's copy has only in-frame clones and lacks some. The data hold some 140,000 clones, with 85% to 95% observed a single time. The receptor comes from an adult in good health. The chain is built from TRBV11-2 and TRBJ1-1, with D hard to call. This sample comprised peripheral blood, obtained on day 0 of AZD1222 vaccination. Here the CDR3 reads CAPEYHTEAFF. CDR3 coding DNA: TGTGCCCCCGAGTACCACACTGAAGCTTTCTTT. The full variable domain, with the rest looked up from reference TRBV11-2 and TRBJ1-1, is EAGVAQSPRYKIIEKRQSVAFWCNPISGHATLYWYQQILGQGPKLLIQFQNNGVVDDSQLPKDRFSAERLKGVDSTLKIQPAKLEDSAVYLCAPEYHTEAFFGQGTRLTVV.